Below are 18 T cell receptor beta chains sequenced from a single sample in a study of shared clonotypes between healthy human individuals. Produced via immunoSEQ multiplex PCR; TCRdb's table is partial and in-frame only. The table includes about 1.5 million clones, roughly 98% detected once. What was sequenced was naive CD4+ T cells sorted from blood. Specified subset: CD45RA+ positively selected. All receptors come from a man aged 30 to 45 in good health.

The V call is TRBV19, the J call TRBJ2-2; D uncertain. Trimming pared 6 bases from V and 6 bases from J, leaving 11 bases between. The CDR3 totals 13 residues. Germline V CDR1 and CDR2: LNHDA, SQIVND (reference sequence). The CDR3 DNA is TGTGCCAGTAGAGAGGAATTTCCCGGGGAGCTGTTTTTT. This codes for CASREEFPGELFF. The full variable domain, its missing parts supplied by reference TRBV19 and TRBJ2-2, is DGGITQSPKYLFRKEGQNVTLSCEQNLNHDAMYWYRQDPGQGLRLIYYSQIVNDFQKGDIAEGYSVSREKKESFPLTVTSAQKNPTAFYLCASREEFPGELFFGEGSRLTVL.

The V gene is TRBV4-2, the J gene TRBJ2-5; D is perhaps TRBD2 (5 bases). Trimming stripped 4 bases from V and 4 bases from J, with 16 bases between. CDR1 and CDR2 from the germline V gene are LGHNA and YNFKEQ. This CDR3 has 15 residues. The DNA of the CDR3 is TGTGCCAGCAGCCCACCTTTTTTGGGAGCAGAGACCCAGTACTTC. Translating it yields CASSPPFLGAETQYF.

This sequence joins TRBV27 and TRBJ2-1, with D unclear. V was shortened by 6 bases and J by 4 bases, with 10 bases between the two germline ends. CDR3 length: 13 amino acids. Germline loops: CDR1 MNHEY, CDR2 SMNVEV (reference sequence). In nucleotides, the CDR3 is TGTGCCAGCAGCCGACATGGGTACAATGAGCAGTTCTTC. Its protein is CASSRHGYNEQFF.

Only one count was recorded for this clone. The junction differs from germline at one of its ends, possibly a read error. This chain connects TRBV13 to TRBJ2-7, with 8 nucleotides matching TRBD1. Germline assignment: CDR1 PRHDT and CDR2 FYEKMQ (reference sequence). This CDR3 is 14 amino acids long. CDR3 DNA: TGTGCCAGCAGCCTCCAGGCCAGGGGGCGCGGTGTGCACTTC. This gives the protein CASSLQARGRGVHF.

This chain uses TRBV2 with TRBJ1-5; TRBD1 matches at 8 bases. The germline CDR1 and CDR2 sequences are SNHLY and FYNNEI. The CDR3 has 16 amino acids. The ends lost 8 bases at V and 1 base at J; junction bases unmatched: 10. The CDR3 here is CASSYDRGQSNQPQHF. The CDR3 nucleotides are TGTGCCAGCTCCTATGACAGGGGTCAGAGCAATCAGCCCCAGCATTTT.

This chain links TRBV5-4 with TRBJ2-1; 11 bases align to TRBD2. This CDR3 comprises 13 residues. Unmatched junction bases numbered 3, after V lost 0 bases and J lost 13 bases. Germline V gene lookup returns CDR1 SGHNT and CDR2 YYREEE (reference sequence). CDR3 loop: CASSLALAGGQFF. In nucleotides, the CDR3 is TGTGCCAGCAGCTTGGCGCTAGCGGGAGGCCAGTTCTTC. The variable domain in full, completed from reference TRBV5-4 and TRBJ2-1, reads ETGVTQSPTHLIKTRGQQVTLRCSSQSGHNTVSWYQQALGQGPQFIFQYYREEENGRGNFPPRFSGLQFPNYSSELNVNALELDDSALYLCASSLALAGGQFFGPGTRLTVL.

This rearrangement joins TRBV25-1 to TRBJ1-5; 7 positions agree with TRBD1. Unmatched junction bases numbered 4, after V lost 4 bases and J lost 4 bases. The CDR3 contains 14 residues. Germline V gene data show CDR1 as MGHDK and CDR2 as SYGVNS. The CDR3 reads CASSVGGWNQPQHF. CDR3 bases: TGTGCCAGCAGTGTAGGGGGCTGGAATCAGCCCCAGCATTTT.

This sequence joins TRBV28 and TRBJ2-7; possibly TRBD1 for D (5 bases). CDR3 length: 14 amino acids. Trimming shortened V by 2 bases and J by 2 bases, and 10 bases separated the two germline ends. Germline V gene lookup returns CDR1 MDHEN and CDR2 SYDVKM. The CDR3 DNA reads as TGTGCCAGCAGTTTACTAGGGGATACCTACGAGCAGTACTTC. This encodes CASSLLGDTYEQYF. The variable domain in full, with the rest retrieved from reference TRBV28 and TRBJ2-7, is DVKVTQSSRYLVKRTGEKVFLECVQDMDHENMFWYRQDPGLGLRLIYFSYDVKMKEKGDIPEGYSVSREKKERFSLILESASTNQTSMYLCASSLLGDTYEQYFGPGTRLTVT.

The chain is built from TRBV27 and TRBJ1-4; D is possibly TRBD1 (5 bases). V was clipped by 3 bases and J by 7 bases, with 18 bases between them. The CDR3 length is 16 residues. Germline V CDR1 and CDR2: MNHEY, SMNVEV (reference sequence). The CDR3 DNA reads as TGTGCCAGCAGTTTCGGTTGGCCCGGGGGTGGTGAAAAACTGTTTTTT. It codes for CASSFGWPGGGEKLFF. Full variable domain (missing parts from reference TRBV27 and TRBJ1-4): EAQVTQNPRYLITVTGKKLTVTCSQNMNHEYMSWYRQDPGLGLRQIYYSMNVEVTDKGDVPEGYKVSRKEKRNFPLILESPSPNQTSLYFCASSFGWPGGGEKLFFGSGTQLSVL.

The chain is built from TRBV6-6 and TRBJ1-1, with 9 bases aligning to TRBD1. The germline V gene encodes CDR1 MNHNY and CDR2 SVGAGI (reference sequence). The ends lost 8 bases at V and 4 bases at J; junction bases unmatched: 8. The CDR3 length is 14 residues. CDR3 loop: CASRSGDRVTEAFF. CDR3 bases: TGTGCCAGCCGCTCGGGGGACAGGGTCACTGAAGCTTTCTTT.

This sequence joins TRBV19 and TRBJ2-1, with a weak D call TRBD2 (7 bases). This CDR3 region has 16 residues. Germline CDR1 LNHDA, CDR2 SQIVND (reference sequence). The V gene lost 5 bases and the J gene lost 4 bases, with 18 bases spanning the gap. The CDR3 nucleotides are TGTGCCAGTAGTCCCCGGTGGAAGGGGGGGTACAATGAGCAGTTCTTC. Its translation is CASSPRWKGGYNEQFF.

The rearrangement joins TRBV19 to TRBJ2-1; D unclear. The V end was cut by 5 bases, the J end by 0 bases, with 14 bases between. CDR3 length: 16 amino acids. Germline lookup yields CDR1 LNHDA and CDR2 SQIVND (reference sequence). Here the CDR3 reads CASSLVGLISYNEQFF. The CDR3 DNA is TGTGCCAGTAGTCTCGTGGGCCTGATCTCCTACAATGAGCAGTTCTTC.

This rearrangement joins TRBV5-1 to TRBJ2-1, with D unclear. CDR1 SGHRS and CDR2 YFSETQ come from the germline V gene. Trimming removed 3 bases at V and 3 bases at J, with 19 bases between. This CDR3 comprises 17 residues. CDR3 sequence: CASSSGLGVADYNEQFF. The CDR3 DNA reads TGCGCCAGCAGCTCAGGTTTGGGTGTAGCCGACTACAATGAGCAGTTCTTC.

V usage is TRBV5-1 and J usage is TRBJ2-7; 8 bases line up with TRBD1. With V trimmed by 3 bases and J by 3 bases, 8 bases remained unmatched. CDR3 length: 15 amino acids. The germline V gene has CDR1 SGHRS and CDR2 YFSETQ. The CDR3, as DNA: TGCGCCAGCAGCTACGGACAGGGAAGGTTCTACGAGCAGTACTTC. Translated, it gives CASSYGQGRFYEQYF.

This chain uses TRBV9 with TRBJ2-3; 8 nucleotides align to TRBD2. The CDR3 totals 17 residues. In germline, CDR1 is SGDLS, CDR2 YYNGEE. V gave up 0 bases and J gave up 4 bases; unmatched junction bases: 10. CDR3 in amino acids: CASSVASGRSAADTQYF. CDR3 DNA: TGTGCCAGCAGCGTAGCCAGCGGGAGATCGGCGGCAGATACGCAGTATTTT.

The rearrangement joins TRBV5-1 to TRBJ2-5; perhaps TRBD1 as D (5 bases). V lost 5 bases and J 4 bases, leaving 21 bases between the germline ends. The CDR3 is 16 amino acids. CDR1 SGHRS and CDR2 YFSETQ come from the germline V gene. Here the CDR3 DNA reads TGCGCCAGCAGAGATGGGGCTACTCTCGGGTCAGAGACCCAGTACTTC. Its protein is CASRDGATLGSETQYF.

This rearrangement joins TRBV4-3 to TRBJ2-7, with TRBD2 matching 9 bases. The germline V gene encodes CDR1 LGHNA and CDR2 YSLEER. With 4 bases clipped from V and 8 bases from J, the junction kept 15 bases outside the gene matches. The CDR3 is made up of 16 amino acids. This CDR3 reads CASSPGSGTSFFQQYF. The DNA for the CDR3 is TGCGCCAGCAGCCCGGGCTCCGGGACTAGCTTTTTCCAGCAGTACTTC.

The chain carries TRBV18 and TRBJ2-7; maybe TRBD1 (5 bases). Germline lookup yields CDR1 KGHSH and CDR2 LQKENI. The CDR3 consists of 15 residues. Trimming removed 2 bases from V and 5 bases from J, with 16 bases in between. CDR3 protein: CASSPKQGNEHEQYF. The CDR3, as DNA: TGTGCCAGCTCACCAAAGCAGGGTAATGAGCACGAGCAGTACTTC.